The 5 T cell receptor beta chains listed next were all sequenced from one sample in a study of cytomegalovirus exposure and HLA in healthy donors. The PCR employed 60 Vbeta primers together with 13 Jbeta primers. Only in-frame clones appear in the TCRdb table, and some are missing; sequencing was by immunoSEQ multiplex PCR. Of over 150,000 clones listed, roughly three quarters are singletons. The sequenced sample consisted of PBMCs. These receptors were taken from a woman aged 50 to 65 in good health and CMV-seropositive.

This chain connects TRBV5-1 to TRBJ2-2; 9 bases agree with TRBD1. J was trimmed by 4 bases and V by 7 bases; bases with no gene match: 8. Germline values: CDR1 SGHRS, CDR2 YFSETQ. This CDR3 region has 15 residues. The CDR3 DNA follows: TGCGCCAGCTTGGGACAGGGAGGTGGCACCGGGGAGCTGTTTTTT. As protein: CASLGQGGGTGELFF.

The chain recombines TRBV7-8 with TRBJ1-6; 8 nucleotides agree with TRBD1. Germline V gives CDR1 SGHVS, CDR2 FQNEAQ. V was pared by 2 bases and J by 7 bases, with 7 bases of the junction left unmatched. This CDR3 contains 16 residues. The CDR3 here is CASSLPGQGPNSPLHF. In DNA form, the CDR3 reads TGTGCCAGCAGCTTACCCGGACAGGGCCCGAATTCACCCCTCCACTTT. Full variable domain (outside the CDR3, taken from reference TRBV7-8 and TRBJ1-6): GAGVSQSPRYKVAKRGQDVALRCDPISGHVSLFWYQQALGQGPEFLTYFQNEAQLDKSGLPSDRFFAERPEGSVSTLKIQRTQQEDSAVYLCASSLPGQGPNSPLHFGNGTRLTVT.

The chain uses TRBV29-1 and TRBJ2-5; 8 bases match TRBD1. The last part of the DNA fits TRBJ2-7 better; the J call may be wrong. The CDR3 sequence is 13 residues long. Germline V gene lookup returns CDR1 SQVTM and CDR2 ANQGSEA. The DNA for the CDR3 is TGCAGCGTTAGGGGACAGGCGATCTACGAGCAGTACTTC. It codes for CSVRGQAIYEQYF.

This clone was observed once. The junction departs from germline at one end; a sequencing error may be responsible. V usage is TRBV7-9 and J usage is TRBJ2-5; D unresolved. The CDR3 extends over 12 amino acids. CDR1 is SEHNR and CDR2 is FQNEAQ in the germline V gene (reference sequence). The CDR3 nucleotides read TGTTCCAGCAGCTTAGGTTCTGAGACCCAGTACTTC. This encodes CSSSLGSETQYF.

As to this clone: The junction departs from the called germline gene at one end, perhaps through a read error. This chain connects TRBV7-7 to TRBJ2-7; 7 bases agree with TRBD1. The germline V gene has CDR1 SSHAT and CDR2 FNYEAQ (reference sequence). This CDR3 comprises 14 residues. CDR3 sequence (DNA): TGTGCTAGCAGCCCTCACAGGGGCTCGGACGAGCAGTACTTC. Translation gives CASSPHRGSDEQYF.